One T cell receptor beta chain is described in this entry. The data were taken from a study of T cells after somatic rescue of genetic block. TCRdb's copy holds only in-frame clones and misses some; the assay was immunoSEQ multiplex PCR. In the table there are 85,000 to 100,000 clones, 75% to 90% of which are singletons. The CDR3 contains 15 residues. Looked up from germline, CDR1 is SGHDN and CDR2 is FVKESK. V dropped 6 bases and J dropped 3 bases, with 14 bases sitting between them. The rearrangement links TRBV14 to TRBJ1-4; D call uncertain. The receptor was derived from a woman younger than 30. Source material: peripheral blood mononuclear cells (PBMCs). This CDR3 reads CASSPLGYPNEKLFF. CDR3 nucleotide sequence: TGTGCCAGCAGTCCATTGGGATATCCTAATGAAAAACTGTTTTTT. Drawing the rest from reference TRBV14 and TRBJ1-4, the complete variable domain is EAGVTQFPSHSVIEKGQTVTLRCDPISGHDNLYWYRRVMGKEIKFLLHFVKESKQDESGMPNNRFLAERTGGTYSTLKVQPAELEDSGVYFCASSPLGYPNEKLFFGSGTQLSVL.